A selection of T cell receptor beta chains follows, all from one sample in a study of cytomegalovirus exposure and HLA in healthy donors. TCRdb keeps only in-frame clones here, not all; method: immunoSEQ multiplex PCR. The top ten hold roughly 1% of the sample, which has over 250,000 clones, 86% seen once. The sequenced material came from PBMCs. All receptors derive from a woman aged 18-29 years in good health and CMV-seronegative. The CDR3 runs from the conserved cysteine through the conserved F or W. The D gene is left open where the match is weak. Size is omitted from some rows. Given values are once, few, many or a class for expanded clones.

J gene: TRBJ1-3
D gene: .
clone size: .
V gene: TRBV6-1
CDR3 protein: CASSELGFSGNTIYF
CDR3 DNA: TGTGCCAGCAGTGAACTAGGTTTCTCTGGAAACACCATATATTTT

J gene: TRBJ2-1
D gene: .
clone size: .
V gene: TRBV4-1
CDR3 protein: CASSQEFGGNIINEQFF
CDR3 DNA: TGCGCCAGCAGCCAAGAGTTTGGCGGGAATATAATCAATGAGCAGTTCTTC

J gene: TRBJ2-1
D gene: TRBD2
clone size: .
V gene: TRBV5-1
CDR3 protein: CASSSTSGIYNEQFF
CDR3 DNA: TGCGCCAGCAGCTCTACTAGCGGGATCTACAATGAGCAGTTCTTC

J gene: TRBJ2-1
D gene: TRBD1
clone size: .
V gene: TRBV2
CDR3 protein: CASREHRDRGYNEQFF
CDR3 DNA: TGTGCCAGCAGGGAACACCGGGACAGGGGGTATAATGAGCAGTTCTTC

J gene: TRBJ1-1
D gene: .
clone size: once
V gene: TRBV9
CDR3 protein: CASKVQGNTEAFF
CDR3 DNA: TGTGCCAGCAAAGTCCAGGGGAACACTGAAGCTTTCTTT

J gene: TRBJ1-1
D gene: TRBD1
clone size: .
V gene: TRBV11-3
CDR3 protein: CASSHRTGYTEAFF
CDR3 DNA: TGTGCCAGCAGCCATAGGACAGGGTACACTGAAGCTTTCTTT

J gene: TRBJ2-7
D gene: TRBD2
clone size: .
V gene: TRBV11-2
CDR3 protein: CASTGTSGRDEQYF
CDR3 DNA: TGTGCCAGCACCGGGACTAGCGGACGGGACGAGCAGTACTTC

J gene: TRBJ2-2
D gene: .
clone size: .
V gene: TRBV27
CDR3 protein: CASSFGWNTGELFF
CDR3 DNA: TGTGCCAGCAGTTTTGGCTGGAACACCGGGGAGCTGTTTTTT

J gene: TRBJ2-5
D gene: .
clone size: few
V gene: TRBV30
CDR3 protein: CAYQGYQETQYF
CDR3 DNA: TGTGCCTACCAGGGTTATCAAGAGACCCAGTACTTC

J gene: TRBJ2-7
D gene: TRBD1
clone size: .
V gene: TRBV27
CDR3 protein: CASSRDSSYEQYF
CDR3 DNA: TGTGCCAGCAGTCGGGACAGCTCCTACGAGCAGTACTTC

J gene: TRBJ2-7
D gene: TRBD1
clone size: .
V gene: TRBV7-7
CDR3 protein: CASSLGGTATYEQYF
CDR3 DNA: TGTGCCAGCAGCTTAGGGGGGACAGCTACCTACGAGCAGTACTTC

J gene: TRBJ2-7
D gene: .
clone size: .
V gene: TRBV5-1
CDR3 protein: CASSLQTAAYEQYF
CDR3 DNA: TGCGCCAGCAGCTTGCAGACAGCCGCCTACGAGCAGTACTTC

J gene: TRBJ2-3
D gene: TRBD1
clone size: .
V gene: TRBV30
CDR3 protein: CAARRTGNTDTQYF
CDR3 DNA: TGTGCCGCGCGCCGGACAGGGAACACAGATACGCAGTATTTT

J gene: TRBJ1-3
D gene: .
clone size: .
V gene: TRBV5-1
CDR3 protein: CASSFTGSGNTIYF
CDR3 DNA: TGCGCCAGCAGCTTCACAGGCTCTGGAAACACCATATATTTT

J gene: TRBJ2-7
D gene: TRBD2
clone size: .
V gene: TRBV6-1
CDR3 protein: CASSDIWSGLREQYF
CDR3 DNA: TGTGCCAGCAGTGATATCTGGTCGGGACTACGGGAGCAGTACTTC

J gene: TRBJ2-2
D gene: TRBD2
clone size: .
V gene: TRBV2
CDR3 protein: CASKSRGGPGELFF
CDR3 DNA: TGTGCCAGCAAGTCCCGGGGGGGCCCCGGGGAGCTGTTTTTT

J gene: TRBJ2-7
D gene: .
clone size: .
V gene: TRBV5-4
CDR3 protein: CASRWGERSEQYF
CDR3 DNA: TGTGCCAGCAGATGGGGGGAGAGGTCCGAGCAGTACTTC

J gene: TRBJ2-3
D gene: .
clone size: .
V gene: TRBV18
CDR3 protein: CASSPSGLAATDTQYF
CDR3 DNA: TGTGCCAGCTCACCATCCGGGTTAGCGGCCACAGATACGCAGTATTTT

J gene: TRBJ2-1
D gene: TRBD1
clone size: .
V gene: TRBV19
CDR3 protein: CASSMRDRDNEQFF
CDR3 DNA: TGTGCCAGTAGTATGAGGGACAGAGACAATGAGCAGTTCTTC

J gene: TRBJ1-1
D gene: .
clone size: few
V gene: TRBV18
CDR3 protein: CASSPETEAFF
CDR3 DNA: TGTGCCAGCTCACCAGAGACTGAAGCTTTCTTT

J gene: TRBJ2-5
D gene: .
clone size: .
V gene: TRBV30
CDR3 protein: CAWSPYGETQYF
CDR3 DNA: TGTGCCTGGAGCCCTTACGGAGAGACCCAGTACTTC

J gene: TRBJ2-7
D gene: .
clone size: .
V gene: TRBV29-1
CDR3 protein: CSVGLTTSSYEQYF
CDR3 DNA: TGCAGCGTTGGTCTTACAACCAGCTCCTACGAGCAGTACTTC

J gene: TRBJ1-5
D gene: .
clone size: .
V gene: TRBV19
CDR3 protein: CASSIHSVLRNQPQHF
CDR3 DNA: TGTGCCAGTAGTATCCACTCGGTTCTTCGCAATCAGCCCCAGCATTTT

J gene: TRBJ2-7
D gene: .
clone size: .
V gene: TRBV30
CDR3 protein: CAWSSGYGSSYEQYF
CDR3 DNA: TGTGCCTGGAGCTCCGGCTACGGGAGCTCCTACGAGCAGTACTTC

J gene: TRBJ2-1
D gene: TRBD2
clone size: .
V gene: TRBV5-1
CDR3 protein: CASSLLQGLAGGEQFF
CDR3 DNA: TGCGCCAGCAGCTTGTTGCAAGGACTAGCGGGAGGGGAGCAGTTCTTC

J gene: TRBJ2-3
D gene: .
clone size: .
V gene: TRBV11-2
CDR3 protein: CASSLAGSGSTDTQYF
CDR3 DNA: TGTGCCAGCAGCTTAGCGGGGAGCGGGAGCACAGATACGCAGTATTTT

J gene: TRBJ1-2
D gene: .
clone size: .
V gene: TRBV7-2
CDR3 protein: CASSLSTGNYGYTF
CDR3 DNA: TGTGCCAGCAGCTTATCCACAGGCAACTATGGCTACACCTTC

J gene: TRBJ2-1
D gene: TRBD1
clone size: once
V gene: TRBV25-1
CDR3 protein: CASNQQGARYEQFF
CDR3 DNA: TGTGCCAGCAACCAACAGGGGGCAAGATATGAGCAGTTCTTC

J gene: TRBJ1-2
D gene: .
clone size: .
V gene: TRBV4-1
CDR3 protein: CASSLIDSNYGYTF
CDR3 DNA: TGCGCCAGCAGCCTTATCGACTCTAACTATGGCTACACCTTC

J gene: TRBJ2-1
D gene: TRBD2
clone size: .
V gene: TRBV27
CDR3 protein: CASSKLKPSGGPTWQFF
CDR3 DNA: TGTGCCAGCAGTAAACTCAAACCCAGCGGGGGGCCGACGTGGCAGTTCTTC

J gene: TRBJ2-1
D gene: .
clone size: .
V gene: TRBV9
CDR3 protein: CASSVDRVYNEQFF
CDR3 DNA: TGTGCCAGCAGCGTAGACAGGGTATACAATGAGCAGTTCTTC

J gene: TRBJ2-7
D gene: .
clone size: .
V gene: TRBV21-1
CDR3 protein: CASSKGGNPAGNGEQYF
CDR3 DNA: TGTGCCAGCAGCAAAGGGGGAAACCCCGCAGGGAATGGCGAGCAGTACTTC

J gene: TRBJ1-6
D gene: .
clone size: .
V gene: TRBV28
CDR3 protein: CATRDNNSPLHF
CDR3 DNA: TGTGCCACCCGGGACAATAACTCACCCCTCCACTTT

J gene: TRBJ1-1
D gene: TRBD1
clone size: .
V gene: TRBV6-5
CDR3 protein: CASSLNRDRNTEAFF
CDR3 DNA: TGTGCCAGCAGTTTAAACCGGGACAGGAACACTGAAGCTTTCTTT

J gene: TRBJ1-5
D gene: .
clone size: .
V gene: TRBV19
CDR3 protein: CASSKWGGRRDSNQPQHF
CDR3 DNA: TGTGCCAGTAGTAAGTGGGGTGGGAGAAGGGATAGCAATCAGCCCCAGCATTTT

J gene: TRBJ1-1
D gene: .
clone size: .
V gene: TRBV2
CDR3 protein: CASSETALNTEAFF
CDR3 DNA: TGTGCCAGCAGCGAGACAGCCTTGAACACTGAAGCTTTCTTT

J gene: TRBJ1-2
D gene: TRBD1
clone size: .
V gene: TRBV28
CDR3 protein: CASSLEDRASGYTF
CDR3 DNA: TGTGCCAGCAGTTTAGAGGACAGGGCGAGTGGCTACACCTTC

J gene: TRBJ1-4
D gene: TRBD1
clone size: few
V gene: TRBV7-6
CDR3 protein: CASGTGSLRGEKLFF
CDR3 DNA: TGTGCCAGCGGGACAGGATCACTCAGAGGTGAAAAACTGTTTTTT

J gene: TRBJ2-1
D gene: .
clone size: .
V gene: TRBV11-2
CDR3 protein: CASSFSAALGEQFF
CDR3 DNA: TGTGCCAGCAGCTTCTCGGCGGCGCTGGGTGAGCAGTTCTTC

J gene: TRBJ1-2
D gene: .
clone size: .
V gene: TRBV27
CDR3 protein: CASSFGGTYGYTF
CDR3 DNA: TGTGCCAGCAGTTTCGGCGGCACCTATGGCTACACCTTC

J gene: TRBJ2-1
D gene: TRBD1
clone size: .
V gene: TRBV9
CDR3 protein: CASSDGPQGSRFF
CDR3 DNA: TGTGCCAGCAGCGACGGGCCACAGGGGTCCCGGTTCTTC

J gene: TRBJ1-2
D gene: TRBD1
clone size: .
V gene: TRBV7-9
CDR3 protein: CASSVTGTDTQGGYGYTF
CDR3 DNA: TGTGCCAGCAGCGTAACCGGGACGGATACTCAGGGGGGCTATGGCTACACCTTC